The 14 T cell receptor beta chains below all came from one sample that was sequenced in a study of regulatory T cells in long-lasting Graves disease. Sequencing libraries for TCR beta were prepared with iRepertoire HTBI primers and Arm-PCR of CDR3 regions. Each CDR3 protein is one row after TCRdb ran MiXCR on the multiplex PCR reads. In the table there are 400,000 to 550,000 distinct CDR3 sequences, around 14% of which are singletons. As for time point: newly diagnosed GD, antithyroid drugs for less than 3 months. After RNA was extracted from PBMCs, the TCR library was made from it. The sample was also linked to a second study, of T cells in Graves' hyperthyroidism and ophthalmopathy.

Sequences were derived from peripheral blood mononuclear cells (PBMCs), sampled at new diagnosis, from a patient treated with antithyroid drugs. The receptors originated from a woman in her 30s with Graves disease.

This clonotype was counted many times. J is TRBJ2-1 and V is TRBV10-2; 8 bases map to TRBD2. Germline CDR1 WSHSY, CDR2 SAAADI. CDR3 length: 16 amino acids. Trimming at V came to 0 bases and at J to 7 bases, leaving 8 bases not matched to a gene. The CDR3 DNA follows: TGCGCCAGCAGTGAGTCGGGGACGGGAGGGCAGAATGAGCAGTTCTTC. It yields the protein CASSESGTGGQNEQFF.

This clonotype was observed a few times. The chain recombines TRBV27 with TRBJ1-6; D gene uncertain. V was clipped by 3 bases and J by 7 bases, with 7 bases between them. There are 13 residues in the CDR3. CDR1 and CDR2 from the germline V gene are MNHEY and SMNVEV (reference sequence). The CDR3 reads CASSFRGNSPLHF. DNA of the CDR3: TGTGCCAGCAGTTTCCGGGGAAATTCACCCCTCCACTTT.

This clonotype turned up a few times. The CDR3 sequence: CATSGNRDAYGYTF. CDR3 nucleotides: TGTGCCACCAGTGGGAACAGGGACGCCTATGGCTACACCTTC. The rearrangement joins TRBV24-1 to TRBJ1-2; D may be TRBD1 (6 bases). Looked up from germline, CDR1 is KGHDR and CDR2 is SFDVKD. The germline V and J ends were trimmed by 5 bases and 4 bases, with 13 bases remaining between them. The CDR3 is made up of 14 amino acids.

This clonotype has more than one count but fewer than ten. This chain joins TRBV6-9 and TRBJ2-5; 10 positions match TRBD2. This CDR3 region has 15 residues. Per germline, CDR1 MNHGY and CDR2 SVAAGI. J gave up 5 bases and V 3 bases, and 6 bases lay outside the gene matches. The CDR3 region is CASSYPSGSGETQYF. The CDR3 DNA reads as TGTGCCAGCAGTTACCCTAGCGGGAGTGGTGAGACCCAGTACTTC.

A word on this clonotype: A much larger clone differs from this one at a single base, so this may be a read error. The CDR3 DNA reads TGTGCCAGCACCCTCCGGACAGGCCCTACTTCACCCCTCTACTTT. As protein: CASTLRTGPTSPLYF. The chain is built from TRBV3-1 and TRBJ1-6, with 7 bases identical to TRBD1. CDR1 and CDR2 from the germline V gene are LGHDT and YNNKEL (reference sequence). The CDR3 runs 15 residues.

In this sample, this clonotype turned up a few times. V and J are TRBV7-9 and TRBJ2-5; D may be TRBD2 (6 bases). The V end was cut by 1 base, the J end by 7 bases, with 13 bases between. CDR1 and CDR2 (germline): SEHNR, FQNEAQ (reference sequence). The CDR3 has 14 residues. This CDR3 is CASSLEVSGPTQYF. For the CDR3, the DNA is TGTGCCAGCAGCTTAGAGGTTAGCGGCCCGACCCAGTACTTC.

The gene calls are TRBV5-4 and TRBJ2-7, with D possibly matching TRBD2 (7 bases). The CDR3 length is 15 residues. Germline lookup yields CDR1 SGHNT and CDR2 YYREEE (reference sequence). The V gene lost 1 base and the J gene lost 8 bases, with 19 bases spanning the gap. As DNA, the CDR3 is TGTGCCAGCAGCTTGATGGGGGGGCTTCCGTCTCAGCAGTACTTC. Protein product: CASSLMGGLPSQQYF.

This clonotype came up many times. The chain is built from TRBV27 and TRBJ2-7; 11 nucleotides agree with TRBD1. V shed 6 bases and J 5 bases; nucleotides not matched to a gene: 3. Germline V lookup: CDR1 MNHEY, CDR2 SMNVEV (reference sequence). The CDR3 is made up of 13 amino acids. CDR3 sequence: CASSRDRGNEQYF. CDR3 nucleotide sequence: TGTGCCAGCAGCAGGGACAGGGGGAACGAGCAGTACTTC.

This clonotype was observed many times. The rearrangement uses TRBV7-8 and TRBJ2-2, with 10 bases matching TRBD2. CDR1 SGHVS and CDR2 FQNEAQ come from the germline V gene. The CDR3 totals 18 residues. The J segment lost 6 bases and the V segment lost 5 bases, leaving 15 bases of the junction unmatched. The DNA for the CDR3 is TGTGCCAGCAGCCTTATAATGCCTAGCGGGGGATGGGCCGGGGAGCTGTTTTTT. Residues: CASSLIMPSGGWAGELFF.

CDR3 sequence (DNA): TGTGCCAGCAGCGCCGCACCTCATGCGGCGAACACTGAAGCTTTCTTT. It specifies CASSAAPHAANTEAFF. The chain recombines TRBV9 with TRBJ1-1; D call uncertain. V was cut by 3 bases and J by 1 base, with 16 bases left in between. The CDR3 consists of 16 residues. CDR1 is SGDLS, CDR2 YYNGEE, per germline.

The chain recombines TRBV20-1 with TRBJ2-7; TRBD2 matches 12 bases. Germline assignment: CDR1 DFQATT and CDR2 SNEGSKA (reference sequence). V lost 2 bases, J lost 0 bases, and 2 bases stayed unmatched. CDR3 size: 15 residues. The CDR3 DNA sequence: TGCAGTGCTAGACTAGCGGGAGGGCCCTCCTACGAGCAGTACTTC. Its translation is CSARLAGGPSYEQYF.

This clonotype was detected ten times or more. J is TRBJ1-1 and V is TRBV19; no definite D call. CDR1 LNHDA and CDR2 SQIVND come from the germline V gene (reference sequence). Trimming shortened V by 6 bases and J by 1 base, and 12 bases separated the two germline ends. CDR3 length: 14 amino acids. The CDR3 nucleotides read TGTGCCAGTAGCCTCCGGGAGCCGAACACTGAAGCTTTCTTT. Translating gives CASSLREPNTEAFF.

This clonotype was detected a few times. This chain connects TRBV20-1 to TRBJ1-5; 9 nucleotides line up with TRBD1. With 7 bases clipped from V and 6 bases from J, the junction kept 7 bases outside the gene matches. In germline, CDR1 is DFQATT, CDR2 SNEGSKA (reference sequence). The CDR3 is 13 amino acids. CDR3 residues: CSVDRGMGQPQHF. CDR3 nucleotide sequence: TGCAGTGTGGACAGGGGAATGGGTCAGCCCCAGCATTTT.

This clonotype has a handful of counts. The chain uses TRBV12-3 or TRBV12-4 and TRBJ2-7; the D gene is possibly TRBD2 (5 bases). V lost 6 bases to trimming and J lost 3 bases, with 12 bases between them. This CDR3 comprises 13 residues. The CDR3 spells CASSSYSDYEQYF. The CDR3 bases are TGTGCCAGCAGCTCCTATAGCGACTACGAGCAGTACTTC.